This T cell receptor beta chain appears in the sequencing data of a study of STAT5B mutations in CD4+ large granular lymphocyte leukemia. To note about this clone: Its antigen is still unknown.

Points from the study as a whole: The CD4+ versus CD8+ T-LGLL clonality difference may reflect limited sample size. 8/27 top patient clones versus 2/35 control clones were TRBV06-family. 25% of private leukemic clonotypes occurred rarely in other patients' non-leukemic repertoires.

V lost 7 bases, J lost 4 bases, and 12 bases stayed unmatched. The CDR3 contains 15 residues. Germline assignment: CDR1 SGHTA and CDR2 FQGNSA. In the authors' methods: A productive frequency of 2.59 x 10-5 was the lowest detectable. The protocol was immunoSEQ multiplex PCR, while the TCRdb copy is restricted to in-frame clones and leaves out a portion. The V and J calls and clone size are taken from that table; D and trimming were inferred from the DNA. The profile shows around 29,000 clones, roughly three quarters of them singletons. This chain connects TRBV7-2 to TRBJ2-5, with 7 positions matching TRBD1. The sequence was collected from a human donor in good health. Source material: CD4+ T cells from blood buffy coats. CDR3 coding DNA: TGTGCCAGCACCCGAGGAACAGGGGTTGGAGAGACCCAGTACTTC. Amino acids: CASTRGTGVGETQYF.